This paragraph covers one T cell receptor beta chain sequence. Its matching antigen is unknown. From germline, CDR1 is KGHSH and CDR2 LQKENI. Trimming took 3 bases from V and 7 from J, leaving 19 bases between them. The CDR3 runs to 16 residues. Some clones are missing from TCRdb's copy, which holds only in-frame ones; the method was immunoSEQ multiplex PCR. The sample contains roughly 100,000 clones, 80% to 90% of which appear only once. The sample comes from a study of T cell responses to AZD1222 COVID-19 vaccine. Second-dose timings of about 4 or about 12 weeks were pooled. Whole-study findings and limits: Seropositive at baseline were only a handful of AZD1222 recipients.

Sequencing used peripheral blood, obtained 28 days after the second AZD1222 dose. The clonotype originates from an adult who received the AZD1222 COVID-19 vaccine. This chain connects TRBV18 to TRBJ1-5, with D tentatively TRBD1 (6 bases). CDR3 sequence: CASSPRATGIGQPQHF. The CDR3 DNA follows: TGTGCCAGCTCACCTAGGGCTACAGGGATAGGGCAGCCCCAGCATTTT.